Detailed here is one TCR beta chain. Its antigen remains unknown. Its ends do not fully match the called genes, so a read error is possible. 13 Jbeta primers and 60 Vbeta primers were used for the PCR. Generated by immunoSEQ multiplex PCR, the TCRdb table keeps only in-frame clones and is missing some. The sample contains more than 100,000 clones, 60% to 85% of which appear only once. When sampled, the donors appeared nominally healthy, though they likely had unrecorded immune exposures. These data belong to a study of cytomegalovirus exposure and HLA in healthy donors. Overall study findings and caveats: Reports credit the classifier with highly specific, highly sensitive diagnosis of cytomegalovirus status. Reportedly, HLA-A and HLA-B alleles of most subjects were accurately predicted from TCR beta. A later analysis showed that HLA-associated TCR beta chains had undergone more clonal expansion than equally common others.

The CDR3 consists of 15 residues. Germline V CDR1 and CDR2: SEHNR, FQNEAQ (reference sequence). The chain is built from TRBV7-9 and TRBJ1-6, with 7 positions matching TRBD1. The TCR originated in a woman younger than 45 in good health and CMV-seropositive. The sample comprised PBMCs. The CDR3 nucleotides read TGTTCCAGCAGCCCTGCAGACAGGGTACAATCACCCCTCCACTTT. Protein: CSSSPADRVQSPLHF.